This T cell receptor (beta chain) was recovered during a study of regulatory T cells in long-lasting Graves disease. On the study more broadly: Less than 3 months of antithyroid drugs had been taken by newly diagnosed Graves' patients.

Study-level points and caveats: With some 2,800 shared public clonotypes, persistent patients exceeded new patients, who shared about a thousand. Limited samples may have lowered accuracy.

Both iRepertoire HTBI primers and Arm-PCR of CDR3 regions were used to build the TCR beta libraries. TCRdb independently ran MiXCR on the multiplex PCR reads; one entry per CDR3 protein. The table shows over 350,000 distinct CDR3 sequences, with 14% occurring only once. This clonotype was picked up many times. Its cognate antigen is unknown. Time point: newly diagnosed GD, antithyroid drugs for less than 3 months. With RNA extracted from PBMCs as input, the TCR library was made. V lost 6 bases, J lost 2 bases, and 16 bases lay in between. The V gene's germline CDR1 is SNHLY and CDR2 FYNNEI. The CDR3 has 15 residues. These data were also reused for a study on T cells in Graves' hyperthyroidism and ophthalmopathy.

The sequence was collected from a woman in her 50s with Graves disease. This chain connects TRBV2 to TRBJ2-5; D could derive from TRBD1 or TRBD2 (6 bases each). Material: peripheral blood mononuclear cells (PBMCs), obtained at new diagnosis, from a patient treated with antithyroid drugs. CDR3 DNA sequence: TGTGCCAGCAGGTTGGGGGGCTCTGATCAAGAGACCCAGTACTTC. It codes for CASRLGGSDQETQYF.